A single sample gave rise to the 7 T cell receptor beta chains below, sequenced in a study of blood T cell repertoires in COVID-19. The protocol was immunoSEQ multiplex PCR, while the TCRdb copy is restricted to in-frame clones and leaves out a portion. The sample records a few hundred thousand clones, about 90% being singletons. The specimen sequenced was PBMCs or T cells enriched from blood (not recorded which). Every receptor here comes from a woman aged 55-70 years who had recovered from COVID-19.

The table lists this clone with a few counts. The V gene is TRBV19, the J gene TRBJ2-1, with TRBD2 matching 7 bases. The germline CDR1 and CDR2 sequences are LNHDA and SQIVND (reference sequence). CDR3 length equals 21 residues. Trimming removed 3 bases from V and 1 base from J; junction bases left unmatched: 21. The CDR3 nucleotides read TGTGCCAGTAGTATTGTTGACGGGGCCTCGGGACTACTTACTTCCTACAATGAGCAGTTCTTC. This encodes CASSIVDGASGLLTSYNEQFF.

The chain combines TRBV5-1 with TRBJ1-1; TRBD1 agrees at 12 bases. V lost 4 bases, J lost 3 bases, and 7 bases stayed unmatched. Germline-derived CDR1 and CDR2 are SGHRS and YFSETQ. CDR3 length equals 16 residues. The CDR3 spells CASSRGQGARDTEAFF. The CDR3 DNA reads as TGCGCCAGCAGCCGGGGACAGGGGGCGCGGGACACTGAAGCTTTCTTT.

The chain couples TRBV5-6 to TRBJ2-7, with TRBD1 matching 7 bases. This CDR3 is 16 amino acids long. The V segment lost 0 bases and the J segment 4 bases; nucleotides outside the gene matches: 10. Germline CDR1 and CDR2: SGHDT and YYEEEE. This CDR3 is CASSLERLPGGYEQYF. The CDR3 nucleotides are TGTGCCAGCAGCTTGGAACGGTTACCAGGGGGATACGAGCAGTACTTC.

V is TRBV28 and J is TRBJ1-5; no reliable D call. This CDR3 contains 15 residues. CDR1 MDHEN and CDR2 SYDVKM come from the germline V gene. V was pared by 2 bases and J by 4 bases, with 12 bases between. CDR3 sequence reads: CASSLIGESNQPQHF. CDR3 nucleotide sequence: TGTGCCAGCAGTTTAATCGGGGAGTCGAATCAGCCCCAGCATTTT.

V is TRBV6-4 and J is TRBJ1-1, with 7 nucleotides matching TRBD1. Germline V CDR1 and CDR2: MRHNA, SNTAGT. Trimming removed 6 bases from V and 4 bases from J; junction bases left unmatched: 8. This CDR3 spans 14 amino acids. DNA for the CDR3: TGTGCCAGCAGCCAACAGGGGTGGGGCACTGAAGCTTTCTTT. Translated: CASSQQGWGTEAFF.

The chain is built from TRBV5-6 and TRBJ2-1, with a weak D call TRBD2 (6 bases). Germline V gene sequence: CDR1 SGHDT, CDR2 YYEEEE. The CDR3 consists of 16 residues. Trimming removed 0 bases at V and 0 bases at J, with 10 bases between. The CDR3 DNA reads TGTGCCAGCAGCTTGGGGACGGGAGTCTCCTACAATGAGCAGTTCTTC. Residues: CASSLGTGVSYNEQFF. Variable domain in full (rest from reference TRBV5-6 and TRBJ2-1): DAGVTQSPTHLIKTRGQQVTLRCSPKSGHDTVSWYQQALGQGPQFIFQYYEEEERQRGNFPDRFSGHQFPNYSSELNVNALLLGDSALYLCASSLGTGVSYNEQFFGPGTRLTVL.

This clone has only a few counts. The rearrangement uses TRBV6-5 and TRBJ1-1; the match to TRBD1 covers 12 bases. This CDR3 is built from 16 residues. J gave up 1 base and V 4 bases, and 4 bases lay outside the gene matches. The germline gives CDR1 MNHEY, CDR2 SVGAGI. The chain's CDR3 is CASSSGTGGENTEAFF. CDR3 bases: TGTGCCAGCAGTTCAGGGACAGGGGGCGAGAACACTGAAGCTTTCTTT.